This T cell receptor (beta chain) was sequenced in a study of identical twins. Findings and caveats of the study: The study found weaker excess twin sharing in beta out-of-frame sequences. While abundant cord blood beta clonotypes carried fewer insertions, memory repertoires showed no such pattern.

Regarding this clonotype: Its target is unknown.

One entry per CDR3 protein results from TCRdb running MiXCR on the 5' RACE reads. This table holds 1.5 million to 2 million distinct CDR3 sequences, around 33% found once. The CDR3 covers 12 residues. Trimming removed 5 bases from V and 10 bases from J, with 12 bases in between. The source is a newborn girl in good health. This chain links TRBV12-3 or TRBV12-4 with TRBJ2-1; tentatively, D is TRBD1 (6 bases). Specimen: cord blood. CDR3 bases: TGTGCCAGCAGTCACCAGGGGTTAGAGCAGTTCTTC. Residues: CASSHQGLEQFF.